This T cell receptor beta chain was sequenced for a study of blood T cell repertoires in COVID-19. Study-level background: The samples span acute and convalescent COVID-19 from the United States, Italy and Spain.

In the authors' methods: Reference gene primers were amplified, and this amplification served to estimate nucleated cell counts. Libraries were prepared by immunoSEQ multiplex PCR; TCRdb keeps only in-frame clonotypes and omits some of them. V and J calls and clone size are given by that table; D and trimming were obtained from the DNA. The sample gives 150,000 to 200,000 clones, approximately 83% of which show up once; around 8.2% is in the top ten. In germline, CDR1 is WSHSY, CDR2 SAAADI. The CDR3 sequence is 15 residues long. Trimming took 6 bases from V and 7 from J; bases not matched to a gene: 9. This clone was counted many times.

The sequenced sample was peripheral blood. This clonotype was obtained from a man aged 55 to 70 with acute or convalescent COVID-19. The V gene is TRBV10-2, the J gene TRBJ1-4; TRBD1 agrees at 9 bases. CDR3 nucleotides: TGCGCCAGCAGCGGGAGGACAGGGGTCCGTGAAAAACTGTTTTTT. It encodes CASSGRTGVREKLFF.